Listed here is a single TCR beta chain. This sample is part of a study of blood T cell repertoires in COVID-19. Study information: Whether acute or convalescent, the COVID-19 samples came from the United States, Italy and Spain. T cells, B-cell-depleted T cells, or PBMCs supplied cDNA or gDNA.

J gave up 5 bases and V 3 bases, and 3 bases lay outside the gene matches. CDR1 and CDR2 from the germline V gene are SGHRS and YFSETQ. The CDR3 loop spans 13 amino acids. Authors' processing steps: Estimation of nucleated cell counts was performed using reference gene primer amplification. TCRdb keeps only in-frame clones here, not all; method: immunoSEQ multiplex PCR. V, J and clone size derive from that table, while D and trimming were established from the DNA sequence. The sample contains fewer than 150,000 clones, 81% of which appear only once. Sequenced sample: peripheral blood. The chain combines TRBV5-1 with TRBJ2-7; 9 bases agree with TRBD1. The TCR originated in a middle-aged man with acute or convalescent COVID-19. The CDR3 loop reads CASSSDRGHEQYF. Written as DNA, the CDR3 is TGCGCCAGCAGCTCGGACAGGGGCCACGAGCAGTACTTC.